This TCR beta chain appears in the sequencing data of a study of T cell responses to AZD1222 COVID-19 vaccine. The table came from immunoSEQ multiplex PCR; TCRdb's copy has only in-frame clones and leaves some out. The data hold approximately 100,000 clones, with 90% observed a single time. As for this clone: Its antigen is as yet unknown.

Study-wide results and limits: Repertoires were sampled only after the peak T cell response.

V was cut by 4 bases and J by 0 bases, with 10 bases left in between. CDR3 length: 14 residues. CDR1 is SGHRS and CDR2 is YFSETQ in the germline V gene. The source material was peripheral blood, sampled 28 days after the second AZD1222 dose. This TCR came from an adult who received the AZD1222 COVID-19 vaccine. V is TRBV5-1 and J is TRBJ1-1; no firm D call. CDR3 amino acids: CASSTDGLNTEAFF. CDR3 bases: TGCGCCAGCAGCACCGACGGTTTGAACACTGAAGCTTTCTTT.